This entry describes one T cell receptor (beta chain). No antigen is known for it. TCRdb passed the 5' RACE reads through MiXCR, listing each CDR3 protein once. The repertoire holds 250,000 to 350,000 distinct CDR3 sequences, with under 20% as singletons. Germline V lookup: CDR1 SGHVS, CDR2 FNYEAQ. The trim removed 4 bases at V and 2 bases at J, leaving 1 base unmatched. This CDR3 contains 14 residues. This specimen belongs to a study of T-cell memory formation after mild COVID-19. Study-level information: In these data, TCR clusters were largely donor specific.

The study, taken as a whole, reports: Pre-infection memory contained some responding clones, which suggested that cross-reactive memory had joined. Day 15 to 85 contractors were CD4/CD8 balanced; later expanders leaned CD4+.

The rearrangement joins TRBV7-6 to TRBJ2-5; 10 nucleotides match TRBD1. The specimen sequenced was PBMCs or a T cell subset sorted from them (not recorded which). This TCR was recovered from a man between 18 and 29 years old who had mild COVID-19 (a few samples of this study predate the infection). Cell type and time point are not known. The CDR3: CASSWTGGQETQYF. CDR3 coding DNA: TGTGCCAGCAGCTGGACAGGGGGTCAAGAGACCCAGTACTTC.